These 15 T cell receptor beta chains originate from one sample sequenced in a study of blood T cell repertoires in COVID-19. Libraries were prepared by immunoSEQ multiplex PCR; TCRdb keeps only in-frame clonotypes and omits some of them. The table has 240,000 or so clones, around 90% seen once. The sample comprised peripheral blood. Source of these receptors: a man aged 60-69 years who had recovered from COVID-19.

The chain employs TRBV19 and TRBJ2-7, with a tentative D call TRBD2 (6 bases). There are 14 residues in the CDR3. The germline V gene has CDR1 LNHDA and CDR2 SQIVND (reference sequence). The V end was cut by 4 bases, the J end by 2 bases, with 12 bases between. This chain's CDR3 is CASSTPGVAYEQYF. In DNA form, the CDR3 reads TGTGCCAGTAGTACCCCGGGGGTTGCCTACGAGCAGTACTTC.

The V and J genes are TRBV25-1 and TRBJ1-4, with 8 bases lining up with TRBD1. V was pared by 3 bases and J by 7 bases, with 10 bases of the junction left unmatched. The CDR3 has 16 amino acids. From germline, CDR1 is MGHDK and CDR2 SYGVNS. CDR3 protein: CASSDYATGDFEKLFF. CDR3 DNA sequence: TGTGCCAGCAGTGACTATGCGACAGGGGATTTTGAAAAACTGTTTTTT.

This chain connects TRBV2 to TRBJ2-1; a weak D match, TRBD2 (6 bases). V dropped 9 bases and J dropped 12 bases, with 15 bases sitting between them. The germline V gene has CDR1 SNHLY and CDR2 FYNNEI. CDR3 length equals 11 residues. The CDR3 coding sequence is TGTGCCAGGGGGCGGGGCTCCGTGCAGTTCTTC. Protein product: CARGRGSVQFF.

In this sample, this clone turned up a few times. The V call is TRBV29-1, the J call TRBJ2-5, with 10 nucleotides matching TRBD1. The CDR3 is 14 residues long. V lost 3 bases, J lost 5 bases, and 6 bases stayed unmatched. CDR1 and CDR2 from the germline V gene are SQVTM and ANQGSEA. In DNA form, the CDR3 reads TGCAGCGTTGATGTGACAGGGGGCGGGGAGACCCAGTACTTC. Translating it yields CSVDVTGGGETQYF.

CDR3 in DNA: TGTGCCAGCAGCGAGGGGGAAACCCAGTACTTC. It codes for CASSEGETQYF. The chain has TRBV11-2 and TRBJ2-5; D perhaps matches TRBD1 (6 bases). The germline V gene encodes CDR1 SGHAT and CDR2 FQNNGV. Trimming stripped 5 bases from V and 8 bases from J, with 9 bases between. The CDR3 is made up of 11 amino acids.

The gene calls are TRBV5-1 and TRBJ2-3, with D perhaps TRBD1 (5 bases). Trimming cost V 4 bases and J 2 bases, with 11 bases left between them. The CDR3 length is 14 residues. CDR1 is SGHRS and CDR2 is YFSETQ in the germline V gene. CDR3 sequence: CASSGAETTDTQYF. In DNA, the CDR3 is TGCGCCAGCAGCGGGGCAGAGACCACAGATACGCAGTATTTT.

The chain recombines TRBV15 with TRBJ2-2; 8 positions agree with TRBD1. V dropped 5 bases and J dropped 5; count of bases not matched to a gene: 4. The CDR3 contains 14 residues. Germline V lookup: CDR1 LNHNV, CDR2 YYDKDF (reference sequence). CDR3 coding DNA: TGTGCCACCAGCCCAGGGGGCAAGACCGGGGAGCTGTTTTTT. Encoded protein: CATSPGGKTGELFF.

This chain connects TRBV5-5 to TRBJ2-7; D possibly corresponds to TRBD1 (6 bases). This CDR3 region has 14 residues. Germline V gene sequence: CDR1 SGHKS, CDR2 YYEKEE (reference sequence). Trimming took 1 base from V and 0 from J, leaving 8 bases between them. The CDR3 region is CASSLRQDSYEQYF. The CDR3 DNA follows: TGTGCCAGCAGCTTGAGACAGGACTCCTACGAGCAGTACTTC.

The V gene is TRBV5-6, the J gene TRBJ1-1; 10 nucleotides match TRBD1. This CDR3 has 14 residues. Looked up from germline, CDR1 is SGHDT and CDR2 is YYEEEE. V was clipped by 4 bases and J by 4 bases; unmatched bases: 4. The CDR3 sequence is CASSRQGAGTEAFF. CDR3 coding DNA: TGTGCCAGCAGCCGACAGGGGGCAGGCACTGAAGCTTTCTTT.

The chain is built from TRBV5-6 and TRBJ2-2; perhaps TRBD1 as D (6 bases). V dropped 4 bases and J dropped 5 bases, with 18 bases sitting between them. The CDR3 covers 16 residues. Germline CDR1 is SGHDT and CDR2 is YYEEEE. CDR3 sequence (DNA): TGTGCCAGCAGCCTGGCGGGTAGGGGGTCGACCGGGGAGCTGTTTTTT. This gives the protein CASSLAGRGSTGELFF.

V is TRBV29-1 and J is TRBJ2-1; TRBD2 aligns across 7 bases. The length of the CDR3 is 21 residues. Germline V lookup: CDR1 SQVTM, CDR2 ANQGSEA. The V gene end was trimmed by 0 bases and the J gene end by 3 bases; junction bases not matched to a gene: 23. DNA for the CDR3: TGCAGCGTTGAAGACCCCTCCCAAATATCACCCCGGGGGGACGGCTACAATGAGCAGTTCTTC. This codes for CSVEDPSQISPRGDGYNEQFF.

The chain has TRBV6-1 and TRBJ1-5; weak D call: TRBD1 (6 bases). CDR1 MNHNS and CDR2 SASEGT come from the germline V gene. The ends were cut back, 4 bases at V and 0 bases at J, with 13 bases in the middle. The CDR3 is 16 residues long. The CDR3 loop is CASSAGTPYSNQPQHF. The CDR3 DNA follows: TGTGCCAGCAGTGCGGGGACACCATATAGCAATCAGCCCCAGCATTTT.

The gene calls are TRBV2 and TRBJ2-7; TRBD2 might be the D (5 bases). There are 15 residues in the CDR3. V was trimmed by 0 bases and J by 7 bases, leaving 16 bases between them. Germline CDR1 and CDR2: SNHLY and FYNNEI. The CDR3 sequence is CASSEAGRHLGEQYF. The CDR3 bases are TGTGCCAGCAGTGAAGCGGGGAGACACTTGGGGGAGCAGTACTTC.

This chain uses TRBV5-1 with TRBJ1-1, with TRBD1 matching over 10 bases. Germline CDR1 and CDR2: SGHRS and YFSETQ. The CDR3 covers 16 residues. Trimming cost V 0 bases and J 1 base; bases outside gene matches: 3. The CDR3 region is CASSLAWTGGNTEAFF. The CDR3 DNA sequence: TGCGCCAGCAGCTTGGCCTGGACAGGGGGGAACACTGAAGCTTTCTTT.

This clone was seen only once. The chain carries TRBV30 and TRBJ2-7, with D possibly TRBD2 on 6 matching bases. From germline, CDR1 is GTSNPN and CDR2 SVGIG (reference sequence). The CDR3 has 13 residues. V was cut by 0 bases and J by 5 bases, with 11 bases left in between. The CDR3 nucleotides are TGTGCCTGGAGTGTACTAGCATCCCACGAGCAGTACTTC. Its protein is CAWSVLASHEQYF.